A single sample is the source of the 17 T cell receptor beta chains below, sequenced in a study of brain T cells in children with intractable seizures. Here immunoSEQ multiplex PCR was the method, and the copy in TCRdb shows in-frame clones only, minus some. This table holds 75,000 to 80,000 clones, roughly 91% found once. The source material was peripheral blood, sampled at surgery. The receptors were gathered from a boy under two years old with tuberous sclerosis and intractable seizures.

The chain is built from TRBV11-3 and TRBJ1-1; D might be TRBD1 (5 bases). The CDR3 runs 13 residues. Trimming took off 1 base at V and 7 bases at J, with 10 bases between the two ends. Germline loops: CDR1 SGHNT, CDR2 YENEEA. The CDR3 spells CASSLGGRGEAFF. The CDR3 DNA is TGTGCCAGCAGCTTAGGGGGCAGAGGTGAAGCTTTCTTT.

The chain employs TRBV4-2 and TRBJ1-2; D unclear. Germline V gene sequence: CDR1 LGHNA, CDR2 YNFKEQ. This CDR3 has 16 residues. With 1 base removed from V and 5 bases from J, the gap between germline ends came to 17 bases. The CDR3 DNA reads TGTGCCAGCAGCCAAGGGGTAGGGCAGCAACCTTATGGCTACACCTTC. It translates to CASSQGVGQQPYGYTF.

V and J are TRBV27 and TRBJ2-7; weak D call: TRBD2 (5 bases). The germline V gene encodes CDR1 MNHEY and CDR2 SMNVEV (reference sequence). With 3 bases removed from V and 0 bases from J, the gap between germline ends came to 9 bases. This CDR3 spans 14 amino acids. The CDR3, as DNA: TGTGCCAGCAGTTTTAGTGCGGGCTCCTACGAGCAGTACTTC. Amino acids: CASSFSAGSYEQYF.

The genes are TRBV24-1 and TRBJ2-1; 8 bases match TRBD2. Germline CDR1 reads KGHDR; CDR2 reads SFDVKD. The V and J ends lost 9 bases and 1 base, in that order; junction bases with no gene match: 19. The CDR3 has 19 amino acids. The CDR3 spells CATQALTGGPNRSYNEQFF. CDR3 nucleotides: TGTGCCACCCAAGCCCTGACGGGAGGGCCAAATCGGTCCTACAATGAGCAGTTCTTC.

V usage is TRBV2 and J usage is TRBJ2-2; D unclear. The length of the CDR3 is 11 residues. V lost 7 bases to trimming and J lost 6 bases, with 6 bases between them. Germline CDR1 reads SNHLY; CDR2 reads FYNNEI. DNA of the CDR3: TGTGCCAGCAAATTGGCCGGGGAGCTGTTTTTT. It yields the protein CASKLAGELFF.

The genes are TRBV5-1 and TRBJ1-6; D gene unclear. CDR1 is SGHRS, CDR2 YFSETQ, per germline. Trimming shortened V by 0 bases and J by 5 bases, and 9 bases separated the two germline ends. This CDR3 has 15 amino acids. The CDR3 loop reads CASSLGERNNSPLHF. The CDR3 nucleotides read TGCGCCAGCAGCTTGGGCGAACGAAATAATTCACCCCTCCACTTT.

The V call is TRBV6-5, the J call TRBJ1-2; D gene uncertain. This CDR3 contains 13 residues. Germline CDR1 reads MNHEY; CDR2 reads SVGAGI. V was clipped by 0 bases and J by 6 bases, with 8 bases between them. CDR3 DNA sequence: TGTGCCAGCAGTTACTCGGGGTCTGATGGCTACACCTTC. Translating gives CASSYSGSDGYTF.

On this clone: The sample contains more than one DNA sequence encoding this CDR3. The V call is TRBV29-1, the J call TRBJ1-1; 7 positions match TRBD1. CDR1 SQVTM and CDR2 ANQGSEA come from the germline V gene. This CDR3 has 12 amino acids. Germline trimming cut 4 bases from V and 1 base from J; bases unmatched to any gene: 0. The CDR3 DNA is TGCAGCGTTGGACAGGGGAACACTGAAGCTTTCTTT. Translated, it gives CSVGQGNTEAFF.

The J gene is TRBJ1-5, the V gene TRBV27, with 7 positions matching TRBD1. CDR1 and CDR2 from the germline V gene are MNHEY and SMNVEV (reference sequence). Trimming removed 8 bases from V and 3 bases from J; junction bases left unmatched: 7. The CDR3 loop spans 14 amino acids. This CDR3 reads CASRPTGLNQPQHF. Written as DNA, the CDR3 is TGTGCCAGCCGCCCGACAGGGCTCAATCAGCCCCAGCATTTT.

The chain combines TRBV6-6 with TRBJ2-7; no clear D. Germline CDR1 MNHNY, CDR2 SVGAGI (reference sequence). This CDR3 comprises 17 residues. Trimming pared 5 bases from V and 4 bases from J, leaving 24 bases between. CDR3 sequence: CASSPPLTFVGPYEQYF. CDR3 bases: TGTGCCAGCAGTCCACCCTTGACATTCGTGGGCCCGTACGAGCAGTACTTC.

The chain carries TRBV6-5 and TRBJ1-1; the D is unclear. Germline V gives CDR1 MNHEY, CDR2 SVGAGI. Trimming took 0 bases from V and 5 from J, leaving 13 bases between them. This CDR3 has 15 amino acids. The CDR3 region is CASSYSTAPRTEAFF. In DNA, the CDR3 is TGTGCCAGCAGTTACTCGACGGCCCCGCGGACTGAAGCTTTCTTT.

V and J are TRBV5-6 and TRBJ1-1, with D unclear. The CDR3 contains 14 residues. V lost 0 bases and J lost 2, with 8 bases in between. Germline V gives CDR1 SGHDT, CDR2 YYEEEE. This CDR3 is CASSLVHKNTEAFF. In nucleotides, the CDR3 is TGTGCCAGCAGCTTGGTACACAAAAACACTGAAGCTTTCTTT.

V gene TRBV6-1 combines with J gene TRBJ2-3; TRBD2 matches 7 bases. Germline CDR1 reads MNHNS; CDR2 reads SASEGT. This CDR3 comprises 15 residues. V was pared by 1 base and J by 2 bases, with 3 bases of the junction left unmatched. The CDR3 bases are TGTGCCAGCAGTGAAGATGGGAGGGCCACAGATACGCAGTATTTT. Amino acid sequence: CASSEDGRATDTQYF.

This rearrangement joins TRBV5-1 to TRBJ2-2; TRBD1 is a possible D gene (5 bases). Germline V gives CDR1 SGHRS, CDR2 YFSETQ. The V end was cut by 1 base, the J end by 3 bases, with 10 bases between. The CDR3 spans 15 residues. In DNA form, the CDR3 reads TGCGCCAGCAGCTTGAATGGCAGGGACACCGGGGAGCTGTTTTTT. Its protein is CASSLNGRDTGELFF.

The CDR3 sequence: CASGLGTGNYEQYF. In DNA form, the CDR3 reads TGTGCTAGTGGTTTGGGGACAGGGAACTACGAGCAGTACTTC. The genes are TRBV12-5 and TRBJ2-7; 8 bases fit TRBD1. The CDR3 runs 14 residues. CDR1 LGHNT and CDR2 FRNRAP come from the germline V gene. J was trimmed by 3 bases and V by 1 base; bases with no gene match: 2.

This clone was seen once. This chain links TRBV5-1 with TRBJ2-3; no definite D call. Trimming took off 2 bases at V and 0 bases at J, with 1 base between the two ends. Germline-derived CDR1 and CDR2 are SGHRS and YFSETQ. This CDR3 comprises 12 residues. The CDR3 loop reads CASSFSTDTQYF. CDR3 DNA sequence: TGCGCCAGCAGCTTCAGCACAGATACGCAGTATTTT.

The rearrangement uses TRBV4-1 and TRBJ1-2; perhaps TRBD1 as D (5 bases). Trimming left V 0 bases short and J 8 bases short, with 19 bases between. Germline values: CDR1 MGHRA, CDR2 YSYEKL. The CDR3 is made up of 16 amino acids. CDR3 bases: TGCGCCAGCAGCCAAGATAGAGGAGGCAGGGTAGGCGGCTACACCTTC. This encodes CASSQDRGGRVGGYTF.